This T cell receptor (beta chain) was profiled in a study of blood T cell repertoires in COVID-19. As for the study in general: PBMCs, B-cell-depleted T cells, or T cells were the source of the cDNA or gDNA that made up the material.

In the original analysis: Reference gene primer amplification yielded estimated nucleated cell counts. Data came from immunoSEQ multiplex PCR; TCRdb stores just in-frame clones and leaves some out. D and trimming were read from the DNA, whereas the V and J calls and clone size are those reported in that table. This table holds around 50,000 clones, around 82% found once. Trimming shortened V by 3 bases and J by 3 bases, and 14 bases separated the two germline ends. This CDR3 region has 14 residues. The V gene's germline CDR1 is GTSNPN and CDR2 SVGIG (reference sequence). The sample taken for sequencing was peripheral blood. The V gene is TRBV30, the J gene TRBJ2-5; D perhaps matches TRBD1 (6 bases). The TCR originated in a man in his forties with acute or convalescent COVID-19. The CDR3: CAWSEGHSEETQYF. CDR3 in DNA: TGTGCCTGGAGCGAGGGACATTCCGAAGAGACCCAGTACTTC. Together with reference TRBV30 and TRBJ2-5, the CDR3 gives the full variable domain: SQTIHQWPATLVQPVGSPLSLECTVEGTSNPNLYWYRQAAGRGLQLLFYSVGIGQISSEVPQNLSASRPQDRQFILSSKKLLLSDSGFYLCAWSEGHSEETQYFGPGTRLLVL.